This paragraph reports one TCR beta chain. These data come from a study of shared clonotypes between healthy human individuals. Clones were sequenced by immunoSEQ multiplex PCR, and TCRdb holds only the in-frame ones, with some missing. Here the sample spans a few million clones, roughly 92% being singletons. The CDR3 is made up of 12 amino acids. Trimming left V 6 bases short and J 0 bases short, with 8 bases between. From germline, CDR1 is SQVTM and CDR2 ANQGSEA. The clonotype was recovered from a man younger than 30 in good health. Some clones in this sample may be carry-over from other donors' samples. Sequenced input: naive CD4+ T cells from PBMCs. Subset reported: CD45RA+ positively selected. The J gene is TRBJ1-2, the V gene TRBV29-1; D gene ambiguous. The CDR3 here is CSVRAANYGYTF. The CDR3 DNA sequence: TGCAGCGTGCGAGCAGCTAACTATGGCTACACCTTC.